The 10 T cell receptor beta chains below were found in one sample sequenced in a study of response to subunit inactivated influenza vaccine. Each CDR3 protein is one row after TCRdb ran MiXCR on the RT-PCR reads. This sample has fewer than 600,000 distinct CDR3 sequences, with around 7.9% found just once. The source was PBMCs from blood, collected around 25 months after vaccination. The receptors originated from a man aged 45 to 70 who received an inactivated influenza vaccine.

This clonotype was observed many times. The CDR3 sequence: CASSLPGLEEGTDTQYF. CDR3 in DNA: TGTGCCAGCAGCCTCCCGGGCTTAGAAGAAGGGACAGATACGCAGTATTTT. V and J are TRBV7-9 and TRBJ2-3; D is ambiguous. Germline CDR1 reads SEHNR; CDR2 reads FQNEAQ (reference sequence). CDR3 length: 17 residues. V was trimmed by 5 bases and J by 3 bases, leaving 21 bases between them.

This clonotype came up a few times. The chain has TRBV9 and TRBJ2-7, with D perhaps given as TRBD1 or TRBD2 (5 bases each). V was cut by 4 bases and J by 7 bases, with 12 bases left in between. This CDR3 comprises 12 residues. Germline V CDR1 and CDR2: SGDLS, YYNGEE. In DNA form, the CDR3 reads TGTGCCAGCAGCCCGGGACCCCAGGAGCAGTACTTC. Protein sequence: CASSPGPQEQYF. Full variable domain (missing parts from reference TRBV9 and TRBJ2-7): DSGVTQTPKHLITATGQRVTLRCSPRSGDLSVYWYQQSLDQGLQFLIQYYNGEERAKGNILERFSAQQFPDLHSELNLSSLELGDSALYFCASSPGPQEQYFGPGTRLTVT.

This clonotype was seen more than once but under ten times. V gene TRBV6-6 combines with J gene TRBJ1-3; TRBD1 agrees at 7 bases. The germline CDR1 and CDR2 sequences are MNHNY and SVGAGI (reference sequence). This CDR3 is built from 12 residues. V was clipped by 3 bases and J by 14 bases; unmatched bases: 7. CDR3 nucleotides: TGTGCCAGCAGTTATCTCGGGGACAGCGTATATTTT. It specifies CASSYLGDSVYF.

This clonotype was observed a few times. The rearrangement uses TRBV4-1 and TRBJ1-6, with unresolved D. CDR1 MGHRA and CDR2 YSYEKL come from the germline V gene. This CDR3 comprises 13 residues. Between the trimmed V and J ends, which lost 1 base and 9 bases, there was a span of 7 bases. CDR3 DNA sequence: TGCGCCAGCAGCCAAGGATTGAGTTCACCCCTCCACTTT. It specifies CASSQGLSSPLHF.

This clonotype was counted ten times or more. The chain recombines TRBV7-3 with TRBJ2-3; TRBD2 matches at 9 bases. The V gene end was trimmed by 5 bases and the J gene end by 4 bases; junction bases not matched to a gene: 10. The germline V gene has CDR1 SGHTA and CDR2 FQGTGA. The CDR3 consists of 16 residues. The CDR3 spells CASSLMGSGSSDTQYF. CDR3 DNA: TGTGCCAGCAGCCTAATGGGTAGCGGGAGTTCAGATACGCAGTATTTT.

This clonotype was recorded a few times. This sequence joins TRBV10-3 and TRBJ2-1; 8 bases align to TRBD2. Trimming at V came to 3 bases and at J to 4 bases, leaving 5 bases not matched to a gene. Germline V CDR1 and CDR2: ENHRY, SYGVKD. The CDR3 has 15 residues. The CDR3 bases are TGTGCCATCAGTGAAGGGACTAGTATTTACAATGAGCAGTTCTTC. It codes for CAISEGTSIYNEQFF.

This clonotype was counted a few times. The V gene is TRBV5-1, the J gene TRBJ2-3; D ambiguous. The CDR3 sequence is 13 residues long. Germline CDR1 reads SGHRS; CDR2 reads YFSETQ. Trimming removed 3 bases from V and 6 bases from J, with 11 bases in between. CDR3 coding DNA: TGCGCCAGCAGCTATCGTGAGAGGGATACGCAGTATTTT. Translation gives CASSYRERDTQYF.

V and J are TRBV12-3 or TRBV12-4 and TRBJ2-2, with 9 positions matching TRBD2. CDR3 length: 20 residues. The ends lost 5 bases at V and 0 bases at J; junction bases unmatched: 16. This chain's CDR3 is CASSPMTSGGALANTGELFF. The CDR3 DNA reads as TGTGCCAGCAGTCCTATGACTAGCGGAGGCGCCTTAGCGAACACCGGGGAGCTGTTTTTT.

This clonotype has just a few counts. The chain has TRBV20-1 and TRBJ2-3; the D call may be TRBD1 or TRBD2 (5 bases each). The CDR3 is 19 residues long. V lost 5 bases to trimming and J lost 0 bases, with 27 bases between them. Germline lookup yields CDR1 DFQATT and CDR2 SNEGSKA (reference sequence). The CDR3: CSAPRAGSVRLSSTDTQYF. The DNA for the CDR3 is TGCAGTGCTCCCCGTGCAGGGAGTGTCCGGCTGTCTAGCACAGATACGCAGTATTTT.

As concerns this clonotype: Given a much more abundant clone one base away, this may be a read error. The V and J genes are TRBV10-3 and TRBJ2-2; TRBD1 might be the D (6 bases). V gave up 6 bases and J gave up 1 base, with 6 bases separating them. Germline V gene data show CDR1 as ENHRY and CDR2 as SYGVKD. The CDR3 loop spans 13 amino acids. The CDR3 DNA reads TGTGCCATCAGGACAGGGAACACCGGGGAGCTGTTTTTT. This sequence encodes CAIRTGNTGELFF.